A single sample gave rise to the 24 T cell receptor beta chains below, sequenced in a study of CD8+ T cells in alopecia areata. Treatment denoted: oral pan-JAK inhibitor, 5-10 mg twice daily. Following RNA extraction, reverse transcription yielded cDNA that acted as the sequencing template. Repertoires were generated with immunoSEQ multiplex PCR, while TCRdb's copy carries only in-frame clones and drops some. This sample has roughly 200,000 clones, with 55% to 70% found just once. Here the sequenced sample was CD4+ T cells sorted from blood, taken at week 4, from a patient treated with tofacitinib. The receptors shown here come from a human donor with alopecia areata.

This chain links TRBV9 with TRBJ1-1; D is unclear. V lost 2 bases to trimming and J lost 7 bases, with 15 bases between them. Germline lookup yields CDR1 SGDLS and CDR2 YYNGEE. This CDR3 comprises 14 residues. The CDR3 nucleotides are TGTGCCAGCAGCGTCTACCTGTCAGAGGGTGAAGCTTTCTTT. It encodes CASSVYLSEGEAFF. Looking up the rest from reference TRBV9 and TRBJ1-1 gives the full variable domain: DSGVTQTPKHLITATGQRVTLRCSPRSGDLSVYWYQQSLDQGLQFLIQYYNGEERAKGNILERFSAQQFPDLHSELNLSSLELGDSALYFCASSVYLSEGEAFFGQGTRLTVV.

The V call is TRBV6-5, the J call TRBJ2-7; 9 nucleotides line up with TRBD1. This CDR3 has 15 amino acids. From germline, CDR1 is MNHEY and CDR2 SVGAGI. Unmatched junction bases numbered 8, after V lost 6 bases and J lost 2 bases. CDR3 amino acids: CASRGQGQGAYEQYF. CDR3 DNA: TGTGCCAGCAGGGGACAGGGACAGGGCGCCTACGAGCAGTACTTC.

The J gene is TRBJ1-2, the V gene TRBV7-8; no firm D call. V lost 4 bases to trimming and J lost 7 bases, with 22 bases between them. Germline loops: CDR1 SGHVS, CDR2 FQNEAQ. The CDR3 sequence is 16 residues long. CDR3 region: CASSSLRVVRRGGYTF. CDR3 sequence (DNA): TGTGCCAGCAGCTCGCTGAGGGTTGTAAGGAGAGGTGGCTACACCTTC.

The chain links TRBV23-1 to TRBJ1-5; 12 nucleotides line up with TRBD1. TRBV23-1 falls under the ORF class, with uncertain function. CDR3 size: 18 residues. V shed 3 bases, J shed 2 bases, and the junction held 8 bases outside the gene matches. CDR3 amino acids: CASSHRGTGGCGNQPQHF. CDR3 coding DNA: TGCGCCAGCAGTCACCGCGGGACAGGGGGCTGCGGCAATCAGCCCCAGCATTTT.

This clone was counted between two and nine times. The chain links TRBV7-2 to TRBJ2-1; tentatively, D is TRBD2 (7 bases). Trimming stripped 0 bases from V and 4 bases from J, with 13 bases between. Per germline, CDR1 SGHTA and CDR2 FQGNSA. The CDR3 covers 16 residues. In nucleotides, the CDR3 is TGTGCCAGCAGCTTAGCGGCGGGGGCCGGGTACAATGAGCAGTTCTTC. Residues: CASSLAAGAGYNEQFF.

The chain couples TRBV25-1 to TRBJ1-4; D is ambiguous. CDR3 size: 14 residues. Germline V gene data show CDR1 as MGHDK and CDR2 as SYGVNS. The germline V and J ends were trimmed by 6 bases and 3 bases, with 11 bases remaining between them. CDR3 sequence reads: CASRTTSSNEKLFF. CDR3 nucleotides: TGTGCCAGCAGAACGACGAGTTCTAATGAAAAACTGTTTTTT.

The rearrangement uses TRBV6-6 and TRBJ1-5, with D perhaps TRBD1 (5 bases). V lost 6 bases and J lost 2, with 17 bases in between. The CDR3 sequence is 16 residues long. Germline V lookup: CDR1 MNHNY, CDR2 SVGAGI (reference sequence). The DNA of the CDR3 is TGTGCCAGCAGCAGAGGAAGGGGTACGGGCAATCAGCCCCAGCATTTT. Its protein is CASSRGRGTGNQPQHF.

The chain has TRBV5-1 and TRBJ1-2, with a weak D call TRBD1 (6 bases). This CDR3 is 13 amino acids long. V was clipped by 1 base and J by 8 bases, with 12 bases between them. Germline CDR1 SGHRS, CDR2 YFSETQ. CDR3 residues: CASSLKGERGYTF. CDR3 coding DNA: TGCGCCAGCAGCTTGAAGGGGGAGAGGGGCTACACCTTC.

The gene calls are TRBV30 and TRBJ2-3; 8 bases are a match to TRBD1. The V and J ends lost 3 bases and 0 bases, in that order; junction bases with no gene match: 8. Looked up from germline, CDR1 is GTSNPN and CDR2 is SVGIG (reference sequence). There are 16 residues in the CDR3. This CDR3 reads CAWRVRGRFSTDTQYF. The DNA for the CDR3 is TGTGCCTGGAGAGTCAGGGGGCGATTTAGCACAGATACGCAGTATTTT.

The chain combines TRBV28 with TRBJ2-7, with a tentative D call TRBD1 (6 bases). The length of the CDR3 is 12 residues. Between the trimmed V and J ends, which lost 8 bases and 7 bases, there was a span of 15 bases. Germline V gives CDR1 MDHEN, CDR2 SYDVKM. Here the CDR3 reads CASLSQGREQYF. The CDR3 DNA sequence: TGTGCCAGCCTTTCTCAGGGGCGAGAGCAGTACTTC.

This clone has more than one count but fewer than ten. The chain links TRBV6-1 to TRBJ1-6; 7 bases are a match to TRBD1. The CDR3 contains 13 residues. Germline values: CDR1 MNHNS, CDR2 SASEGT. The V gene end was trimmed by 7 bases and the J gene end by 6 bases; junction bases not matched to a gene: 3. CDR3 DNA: TGTGCCAGCAATGGACAGGTTAATTCACCCCTCCACTTT. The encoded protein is CASNGQVNSPLHF.

Here the CDR3 reads CASSRDRGHSPLHF. The CDR3 region has the DNA TGCGCCAGCAGCCGAGACAGGGGCCATTCACCCCTCCACTTT. The genes are TRBV4-1 and TRBJ1-6; TRBD1 agrees at 8 bases. Germline loops: CDR1 MGHRA, CDR2 YSYEKL. V was pared by 4 bases and J by 8 bases, with 4 bases of the junction left unmatched. The CDR3 consists of 14 residues.

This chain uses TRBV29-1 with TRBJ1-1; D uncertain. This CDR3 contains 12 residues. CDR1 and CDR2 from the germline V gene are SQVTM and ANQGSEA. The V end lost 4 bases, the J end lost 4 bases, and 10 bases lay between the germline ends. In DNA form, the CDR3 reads TGCAGCGTTGCCCAGGTTTCCACTGAAGCTTTCTTT. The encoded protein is CSVAQVSTEAFF.

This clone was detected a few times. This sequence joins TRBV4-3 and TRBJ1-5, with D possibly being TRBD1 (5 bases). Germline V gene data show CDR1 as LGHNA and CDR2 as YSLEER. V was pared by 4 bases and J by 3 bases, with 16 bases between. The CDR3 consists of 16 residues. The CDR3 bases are TGCGCCAGCAGCCGCCAGGAGGGACCCGACAATCAGCCCCAGCATTTT. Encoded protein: CASSRQEGPDNQPQHF.

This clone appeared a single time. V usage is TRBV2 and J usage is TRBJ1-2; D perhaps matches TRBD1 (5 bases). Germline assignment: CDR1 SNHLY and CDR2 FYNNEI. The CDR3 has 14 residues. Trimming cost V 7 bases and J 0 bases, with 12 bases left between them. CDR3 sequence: CASIRQLANYGYTF. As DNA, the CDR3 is TGTGCCAGCATCCGACAGTTAGCTAACTATGGCTACACCTTC. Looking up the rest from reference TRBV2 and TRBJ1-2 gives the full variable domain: EPEVTQTPSHQVTQMGQEVILRCVPISNHLYFYWYRQILGQKVEFLVSFYNNEISEKSEIFDDQFSVERPDGSNFTLKIRSTKLEDSAMYFCASIRQLANYGYTFGSGTRLTVV.

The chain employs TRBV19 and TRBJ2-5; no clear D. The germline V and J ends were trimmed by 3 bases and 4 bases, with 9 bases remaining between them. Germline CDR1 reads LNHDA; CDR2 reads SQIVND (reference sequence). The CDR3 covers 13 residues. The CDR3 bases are TGTGCCAGTAGTATGGTCGGTTTAGAGACCCAGTACTTC. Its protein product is CASSMVGLETQYF.

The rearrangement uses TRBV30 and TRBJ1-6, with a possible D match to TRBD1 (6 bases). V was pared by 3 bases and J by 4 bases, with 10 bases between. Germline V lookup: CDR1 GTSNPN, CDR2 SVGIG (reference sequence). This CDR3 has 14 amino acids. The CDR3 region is CAWRLGQYNSPLHF. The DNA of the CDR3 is TGTGCCTGGAGATTGGGACAATATAATTCACCCCTCCACTTT. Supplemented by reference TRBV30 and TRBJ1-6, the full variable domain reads SQTIHQWPATLVQPVGSPLSLECTVEGTSNPNLYWYRQAAGRGLQLLFYSVGIGQISSEVPQNLSASRPQDRQFILSSKKLLLSDSGFYLCAWRLGQYNSPLHFGNGTRLTVT.

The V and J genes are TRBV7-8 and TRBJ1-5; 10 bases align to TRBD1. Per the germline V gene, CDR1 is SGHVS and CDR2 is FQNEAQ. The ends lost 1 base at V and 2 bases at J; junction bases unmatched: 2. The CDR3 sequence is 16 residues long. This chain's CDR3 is CASSLGDRGGNQPQHF. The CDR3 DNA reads TGTGCCAGCAGCTTAGGGGACAGGGGAGGCAATCAGCCCCAGCATTTT.

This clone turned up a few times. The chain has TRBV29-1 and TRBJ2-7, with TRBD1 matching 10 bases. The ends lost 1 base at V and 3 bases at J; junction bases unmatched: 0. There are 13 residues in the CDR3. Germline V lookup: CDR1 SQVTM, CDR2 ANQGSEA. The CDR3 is CSVEGTGGYEQYF. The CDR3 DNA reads TGCAGCGTTGAAGGGACAGGGGGCTACGAGCAGTACTTC.

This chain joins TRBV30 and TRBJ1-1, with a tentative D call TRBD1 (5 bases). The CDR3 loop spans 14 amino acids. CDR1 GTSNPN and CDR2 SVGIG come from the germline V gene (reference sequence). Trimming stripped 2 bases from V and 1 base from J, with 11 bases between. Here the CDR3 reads CAWSRQQGNTEAFF. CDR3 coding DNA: TGTGCCTGGAGTCGACAGCAGGGGAACACTGAAGCTTTCTTT. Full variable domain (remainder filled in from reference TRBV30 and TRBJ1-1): SQTIHQWPATLVQPVGSPLSLECTVEGTSNPNLYWYRQAAGRGLQLLFYSVGIGQISSEVPQNLSASRPQDRQFILSSKKLLLSDSGFYLCAWSRQQGNTEAFFGQGTRLTVV.

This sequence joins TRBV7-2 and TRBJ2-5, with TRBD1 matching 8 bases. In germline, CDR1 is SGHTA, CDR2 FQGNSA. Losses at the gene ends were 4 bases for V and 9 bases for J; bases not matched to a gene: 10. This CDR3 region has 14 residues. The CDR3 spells CASSSRQGQSAQYF. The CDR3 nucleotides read TGTGCCAGCAGCTCTCGACAGGGGCAGAGTGCCCAGTACTTC.

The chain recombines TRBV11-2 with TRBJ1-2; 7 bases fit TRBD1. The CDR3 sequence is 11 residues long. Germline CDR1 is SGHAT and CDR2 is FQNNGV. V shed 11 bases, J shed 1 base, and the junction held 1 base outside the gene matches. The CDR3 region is CAGTVNYGYTF. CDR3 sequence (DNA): TGTGCCGGGACAGTTAACTATGGCTACACCTTC.

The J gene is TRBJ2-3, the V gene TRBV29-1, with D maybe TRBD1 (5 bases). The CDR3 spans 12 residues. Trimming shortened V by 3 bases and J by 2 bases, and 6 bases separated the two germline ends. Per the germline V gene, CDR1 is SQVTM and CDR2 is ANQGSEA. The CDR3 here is CSVDRATDTQYF. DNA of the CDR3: TGCAGCGTTGACAGGGCCACAGATACGCAGTATTTT.

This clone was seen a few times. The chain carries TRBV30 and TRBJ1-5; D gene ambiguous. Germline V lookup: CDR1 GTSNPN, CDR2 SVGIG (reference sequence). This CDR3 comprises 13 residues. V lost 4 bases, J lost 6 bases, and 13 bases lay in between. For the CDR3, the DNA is TGTGCCTGGACCCCCAGGAAGGGTCAGCCCCAGCATTTT. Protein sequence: CAWTPRKGQPQHF.